This T cell receptor beta chain is from a study of regulatory T cells in long-lasting Graves disease. The authors built TCR beta libraries using iRepertoire HTBI primers and Arm-PCR of CDR3 regions. In TCRdb, the multiplex PCR reads were re-called with MiXCR into one record per CDR3 protein. The data show 510,000 or so distinct CDR3 sequences, about 12% seen once. This clonotype was seen more than once but under ten times. Antigen specificity is unknown. As for time point: newly diagnosed GD, antithyroid drugs for less than 3 months. The TCR library was prepared using RNA isolated from PBMCs. All patients originated from an endocrinology department located in Xi'an, China. This CDR3 is built from 12 residues. Between the trimmed V and J ends, which lost 5 bases and 6 bases, there was a span of 10 bases. In germline, CDR1 is SGDLS, CDR2 YYNGEE. General observations from the study: TRBV28 was favored in persistent disease, as were TRBJ1-2 and TRBJ2-5.

This same sample was also part of a study on T cells in Graves' hyperthyroidism and ophthalmopathy. From that second work: A set of HTBI primers served as the primers for a first-round RT-PCR of the TCR CDR3.

The sample here was peripheral blood mononuclear cells (PBMCs), taken at new diagnosis, from a patient treated with antithyroid drugs. The clonotype originates from a woman aged 25-40 years with Graves disease. The V gene is TRBV9, the J gene TRBJ2-3; possible D gene TRBD1, 5 bases. Here the CDR3 reads CASSPGLDTQYF. In DNA form, the CDR3 reads TGTGCCAGCAGTCCAGGGCTCGATACGCAGTATTTT.